One sample yielded the 7 T cell receptor beta chains listed below, sequenced in a study of blood T cell repertoires in COVID-19. TCRdb's copy holds only in-frame clones and misses some; the assay was immunoSEQ multiplex PCR. This sample has under 200,000 clones, with approximately 90% found just once. Material: peripheral blood. Every receptor here comes from a man aged 18 to 29 with acute or convalescent COVID-19.

J is TRBJ1-1 and V is TRBV9; 7 bases agree with TRBD1. This CDR3 spans 15 amino acids. J lost 3 bases, V lost 0 bases, and 5 bases had no gene match. CDR1 is SGDLS and CDR2 is YYNGEE in the germline V gene. CDR3 DNA sequence: TGTGCCAGCAGCGTAGTTGGGACAGATGACACTGAAGCTTTCTTT. It translates to CASSVVGTDDTEAFF.

This chain joins TRBV7-8 and TRBJ2-1; TRBD2 aligns across 7 bases. J gave up 6 bases and V 8 bases, and 10 bases lay outside the gene matches. The germline V gene encodes CDR1 SGHVS and CDR2 FQNEAQ. This CDR3 has 14 amino acids. CDR3 sequence reads: CASQVKREGNEQFF. The CDR3 nucleotides read TGTGCCAGCCAGGTGAAGCGGGAAGGCAATGAGCAGTTCTTC.

V usage is TRBV5-1 and J usage is TRBJ1-1, with 7 positions matching TRBD1. The CDR3 extends over 14 amino acids. V shed 3 bases, J shed 1 base, and the junction held 3 bases outside the gene matches. Germline loops: CDR1 SGHRS, CDR2 YFSETQ. The CDR3 is CASSSGTANTEAFF. CDR3 nucleotides: TGCGCCAGCAGCTCCGGGACAGCGAACACTGAAGCTTTCTTT.

V and J are TRBV3-1 (or the pseudogene TRBV3-2) and TRBJ2-5; 8 nucleotides line up with TRBD2. From germline, CDR1 is LGHDT and CDR2 YNNKEL (reference sequence). After removal of 0 bases from V and 6 bases from J, the junction contained 9 bases not matched to a gene. CDR3 length: 16 residues. CDR3 sequence (DNA): TGTGCCAGCAGCCAAGACCAATCGGGAGGGCAGCAGACCCAGTACTTC. This codes for CASSQDQSGGQQTQYF.

The chain couples TRBV18 to TRBJ1-6; 7 bases fit TRBD1. The J segment lost 5 bases and the V segment lost 6 bases, leaving 4 bases of the junction unmatched. This CDR3 region has 14 residues. CDR1 KGHSH and CDR2 LQKENI come from the germline V gene. CDR3 amino acids: CASSPGQNNSPLHF. The CDR3 DNA is TGTGCCAGCTCCCCGGGACAGAATAATTCACCCCTCCACTTT. Filled out from reference TRBV18 and TRBJ1-6, the complete variable domain reads NAGVMQNPRHLVRRRGQEARLRCSPMKGHSHVYWYRQLPEEGLKFMVYLQKENIIDESGMPKERFSAEFPKEGPSILRIQQVVRGDSAAYFCASSPGQNNSPLHFGNGTRLTVT.

V is TRBV6-1 and J is TRBJ1-2; 7 bases align to TRBD1. From germline, CDR1 is MNHNS and CDR2 SASEGT. The CDR3 is 14 residues long. V dropped 3 bases and J dropped 8; count of bases not matched to a gene: 9. CDR3 coding DNA: TGTGCCAGCAGTGAGGTTACAGGGGCGGGCGGCTACACCTTC. It specifies CASSEVTGAGGYTF.

This chain uses TRBV7-9 with TRBJ2-7, with D possibly being TRBD2 (6 bases). V was pared by 3 bases and J by 5 bases, with 11 bases between. The CDR3 sequence is 13 residues long. Germline V gene sequence: CDR1 SEHNR, CDR2 FQNEAQ (reference sequence). CDR3 region: CASSFRASDEQYF. CDR3 DNA sequence: TGTGCCAGCAGCTTTAGAGCTAGCGACGAGCAGTACTTC. Based on the CDR3 plus reference TRBV7-9 and TRBJ2-7, the full variable domain is DTGVSQNPRHKITKRGQNVTFRCDPISEHNRLYWYRQTLGQGPEFLTYFQNEAQLEKSRLLSDRFSAERPKGSFSTLEIQRTEQGDSAMYLCASSFRASDEQYFGPGTRLTVT.